One and the same sample provided the 5 T cell receptor beta chains below, sequenced in a study of T cells in Graves' hyperthyroidism and ophthalmopathy. TCR beta CDR3 sequences were amplified from RNA transcripts. The HTBI set primed first-round TCR CDR3 RT-PCR. TCRdb re-called the multiplex PCR reads through MiXCR, storing one row per CDR3 protein. This table holds under 400,000 distinct CDR3 sequences, about a sixth found once. Sequences were obtained from blood. The source of these receptors is a woman under 30 with Graves' hyperthyroidism that later progressed to Graves' ophthalmopathy.

This clonotype has at least ten counts. This rearrangement joins TRBV28 to TRBJ1-4; D uncertain. Germline-derived CDR1 and CDR2 are MDHEN and SYDVKM. Deletions cut 5 bases from V and 0 bases from J, with 10 bases between. This CDR3 is built from 15 residues. The CDR3 region is CASSRSFATNEKLFF. The CDR3 DNA sequence: TGTGCCAGCAGTAGGTCCTTTGCAACTAATGAAAAACTGTTTTTT.

The rearrangement uses TRBV4-2 and TRBJ1-2, with 8 bases fitting TRBD1. The CDR3 is 16 amino acids. CDR1 and CDR2 (germline): LGHNA, YNFKEQ. V was pared by 0 bases and J by 5 bases, with 8 bases of the junction left unmatched. The CDR3 loop reads CASSQDPRTGWYGYTF. CDR3 coding DNA: TGTGCCAGCAGCCAAGATCCCCGGACAGGGTGGTATGGCTACACCTTC.

This clonotype was picked up many times. For the CDR3, the DNA is TGTGCCAGCAGTTCCCCATGGGCGGGAGGTTCCTACGAGCAGTACTTC. Translation gives CASSSPWAGGSYEQYF. The chain joins TRBV28 to TRBJ2-7; 8 bases line up with TRBD2. V dropped 4 bases and J dropped 1; count of bases not matched to a gene: 9. This CDR3 contains 16 residues. Germline V gene data show CDR1 as MDHEN and CDR2 as SYDVKM.

This clonotype was counted between two and nine times. V and J are TRBV4-1 and TRBJ2-2; 8 bases are shared with TRBD2. V gave up 0 bases and J gave up 0 bases; unmatched junction bases: 0. The germline CDR1 and CDR2 sequences are MGHRA and YSYEKL. This CDR3 spans 16 amino acids. The CDR3 loop is CASSQEGLANTGELFF. CDR3 nucleotides: TGCGCCAGCAGCCAAGAGGGACTAGCGAACACCGGGGAGCTGTTTTTT.

This clonotype came up many times. The chain recombines TRBV7-2 with TRBJ2-7, with TRBD2 matching over 11 bases. Germline V gene sequence: CDR1 SGHTA, CDR2 FQGNSA. There are 16 residues in the CDR3. J gave up 4 bases and V 2 bases, and 7 bases lay outside the gene matches. Here the CDR3 DNA reads TGTGCCAGCAGCTTATCATTAGGGACTAGCGGTTACGAGCAGTACTTC. Residues: CASSLSLGTSGYEQYF.